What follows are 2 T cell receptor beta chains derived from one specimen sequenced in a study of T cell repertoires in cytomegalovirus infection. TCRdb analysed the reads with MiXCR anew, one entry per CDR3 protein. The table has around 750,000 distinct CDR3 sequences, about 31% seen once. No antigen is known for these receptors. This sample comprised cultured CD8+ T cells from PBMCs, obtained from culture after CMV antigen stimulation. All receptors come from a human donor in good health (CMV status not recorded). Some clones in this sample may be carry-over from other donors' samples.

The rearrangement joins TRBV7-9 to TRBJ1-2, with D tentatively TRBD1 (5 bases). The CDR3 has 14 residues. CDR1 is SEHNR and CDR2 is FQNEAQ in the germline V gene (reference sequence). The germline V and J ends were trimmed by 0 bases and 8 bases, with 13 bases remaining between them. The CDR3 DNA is TGTGCCAGCAGCTTAGCGGTGGGAAGGGACGGCTACACCTTC. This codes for CASSLAVGRDGYTF.

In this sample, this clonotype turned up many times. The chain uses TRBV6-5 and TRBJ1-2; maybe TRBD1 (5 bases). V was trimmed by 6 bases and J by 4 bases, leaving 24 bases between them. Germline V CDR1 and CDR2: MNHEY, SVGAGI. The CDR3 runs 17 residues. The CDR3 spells CASSPDSPGPTFYGYTF. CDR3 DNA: TGTGCCAGCAGCCCAGACAGCCCGGGACCAACGTTCTATGGCTACACCTTC.